Listed below are T cell receptor beta chains from one sample, sequenced in a study of response to subunit inactivated influenza vaccine. TCRdb called the RT-PCR reads again in MiXCR, with one record for every CDR3 protein. The table has around 200,000 distinct CDR3 sequences, approximately 15% seen once. The source material was CD8+ T cells sorted from PBMCs, sampled 5 days after vaccination. The receptors come from a man over 45 who received an inactivated influenza vaccine. Both conserved end residues are part of each CDR3. The D gene is left open where the match is weak. Rows may omit the clone size; those that give it use once, few, many or a size class.

j_gene | abundance | d_gene | len | v_gene | CDR3aa | CDR3nt
TRBJ1-1 | few | NA | 14 | TRBV12-3/TRBV12-4 | CASSFSSGDTEAFF | TGTGCCAGCAGTTTCAGCTCCGGGGACACTGAAGCTTTCTTT
TRBJ2-7 | few | NA | 15 | TRBV19 | CASSSRDTPAYEQYF | TGTGCCAGTAGTTCGCGGGACACACCCGCCTACGAGCAGTACTTC
TRBJ2-1 | many | NA | 15 | TRBV7-9 | CASITGGSSYNEQFF | TGTGCCAGCATCACCGGCGGTAGCTCCTACAATGAGCAGTTCTTC
TRBJ1-1 | few | NA | 14 | TRBV5-1 | CASSSSQGYTEAFF | TGCGCCAGCAGCTCCTCGCAGGGTTACACTGAAGCTTTCTTT
TRBJ2-5 | few | NA | 19 | TRBV28 | CASSFPNAWGGRGQETQYF | TGTGCCAGCAGTTTCCCCAACGCTTGGGGGGGGAGGGGGCAAGAGACCCAGTACTTC
TRBJ2-7 | NA | TRBD1 | 16 | TRBV4-3 | CASSQEWGQGAYEQYF | TGCGCCAGCAGCCAAGAGTGGGGACAGGGGGCTTACGAGCAGTACTTC
TRBJ2-3 | NA | NA | 15 | TRBV5-1 | CASSLGPGTVDTQYF | TGCGCCAGCAGCTTGGGTCCGGGGACGGTAGATACGCAGTATTTT
TRBJ1-2 | NA | TRBD1 | 13 | TRBV5-6 | CASSIGTGAGYTF | TGTGCCAGCAGCATAGGGACAGGGGCGGGCTACACCTTC
TRBJ2-7 | few | NA | 13 | TRBV19 | CASGGAGVYEQYF | TGTGCCAGTGGGGGCGCAGGGGTCTACGAGCAGTACTTC
TRBJ1-3 | NA | NA | 15 | TRBV7-6 | CASSLGPGSGNTIYF | TGTGCCAGCAGCTTGGGACCCGGCTCTGGAAACACCATATATTTT
TRBJ1-1 | few | NA | 15 | TRBV4-3 | CASSQDFSGTTEAFF | TGCGCCAGCAGCCAAGACTTTTCGGGCACAACTGAAGCTTTCTTT
TRBJ2-5 | few | TRBD1 | 14 | TRBV12-3/TRBV12-4 | CASSTGGGGKTQYF | TGTGCCAGCAGTACAGGGGGCGGAGGCAAGACCCAGTACTTC
TRBJ2-7 | few | NA | 14 | TRBV9 | CASSVGGRGNEQYF | TGTGCCAGCAGCGTCGGGGGCAGGGGGAACGAGCAGTACTTC
TRBJ2-7 | few | TRBD2 | 15 | TRBV2 | CASSPPSGATYEQYF | TGTGCCAGCAGTCCCCCTAGCGGGGCGACCTACGAGCAGTACTTC
TRBJ1-1 | few | NA | 14 | TRBV7-9 | CASSLISGNTEAFF | TGTGCCAGCAGCTTAATATCAGGGAACACTGAAGCTTTCTTT
TRBJ1-1 | few | NA | 18 | TRBV5-5 | CASSPPISLSTVLKGAFF | TGTGCCAGCAGTCCCCCTATCTCGCTTTCGACAGTACTCAAAGGCGCTTTCTTT
TRBJ2-7 | few | NA | 16 | TRBV4-3 | CASSQGRKSGSNEQYF | TGCGCCAGCAGCCAAGGGAGAAAGTCAGGGAGCAACGAGCAGTACTTC
TRBJ2-4 | few | TRBD1 | 13 | TRBV3-1 | CASSPPGQGSKYF | TGTGCCAGCAGCCCGCCGGGACAGGGTTCAAAGTACTTC
TRBJ2-1 | many | TRBD2 | 15 | TRBV7-6 | CASSRPGLQNNEQFF | TGTGCCAGCAGCCGACCGGGACTACAAAACAATGAGCAGTTCTTC
TRBJ2-7 | NA | TRBD1 | 14 | TRBV9 | CASSGQGPGDEQYF | TGTGCCAGCAGCGGACAGGGGCCAGGGGACGAGCAGTACTTC
TRBJ2-1 | NA | TRBD2 | 16 | TRBV4-3 | CASSQDRTGGLDEQFF | TGCGCCAGCAGCCAAGATCGAACGGGGGGGCTTGATGAGCAGTTCTTC
TRBJ1-1 | many | NA | 16 | TRBV4-3 | CASSQGLAAGLAEAFF | TGCGCCAGCAGCCAAGGGCTCGCGGCGGGTCTCGCTGAAGCTTTCTTT
TRBJ2-7 | few | TRBD2 | 17 | TRBV12-3/TRBV12-4 | CASSLRLAGVSSYEQYF | TGTGCCAGCAGTTTAAGGCTAGCGGGGGTAAGCTCCTACGAGCAGTACTTC
TRBJ1-5 | many | NA | 14 | TRBV12-3/TRBV12-4 | CASSAPGSNQPQHF | TGTGCCAGCAGTGCACCGGGTAGCAATCAGCCCCAGCATTTT
TRBJ1-1 | few | NA | 15 | TRBV4-3 | CASSQDDSLNTEAFF | TGCGCCAGCAGCCAAGACGACAGTTTGAACACTGAAGCTTTCTTT
TRBJ1-5 | few | TRBD1 | 15 | TRBV24-1 | CATSTQGESNQPQHF | TGTGCCACCAGTACCCAGGGGGAGAGCAATCAGCCCCAGCATTTT
TRBJ1-4 | NA | NA | 14 | TRBV20-1 | CSARDPRENEKLFF | TGCAGTGCTAGAGATCCCAGGGAGAATGAAAAACTGTTTTTT
TRBJ1-4 | NA | NA | 15 | TRBV12-3/TRBV12-4 | CASSLSGQTSEKLFF | TGTGCCAGCAGTTTATCAGGGCAGACTAGTGAAAAACTGTTTTTT
TRBJ2-7 | NA | NA | 13 | TRBV5-5 | CASSLRHTYEQDF | TGTGCCAGCAGCTTGAGACATACTTACGAGCAGGACTTC
TRBJ1-2 | NA | TRBD1 | 16 | TRBV20-1 | CSARGTVGRTNYGYTF | TGCAGTGCCAGAGGGACAGTGGGAAGGACTAACTATGGCTACACCTTC
TRBJ2-7 | NA | NA | 13 | TRBV6-2/TRBV6-3 | CASSAGWGSEQYF | TGTGCCAGCAGCGCAGGTTGGGGGAGCGAGCAGTACTTC
TRBJ2-2 | few | NA | 14 | TRBV5-5 | CASSLGLGSGELFF | TGTGCCAGCAGCTTGGGCCTGGGGTCCGGGGAGCTGTTTTTT
TRBJ2-7 | NA | TRBD1 | 15 | TRBV20-1 | CSARDQQGDNYEQYF | TGCAGTGCTAGAGATCAACAGGGGGACAACTACGAGCAGTACTTC
TRBJ1-1 | few | NA | 13 | TRBV15 | CATSGRENTEAFF | TGTGCCACCAGCGGCAGGGAGAACACTGAAGCCTTCTTT
TRBJ2-2 | NA | NA | 16 | TRBV27 | CASTERGGGHTGELFF | TGTGCCAGCACCGAAAGGGGGGGTGGGCACACCGGGGAGCTGTTTTTT
TRBJ2-1 | once | TRBD2 | 15 | TRBV6-2/TRBV6-3 | CASSDGLAEVDEQFF | TGTGCCAGCAGCGACGGACTAGCGGAGGTGGATGAGCAGTTCTTC